Below are 9 T cell receptor beta chains sequenced from a single sample in a study of T-cell memory formation after mild COVID-19. TCRdb passed the 5' RACE reads through MiXCR, listing each CDR3 protein once. Of hundreds of thousands of distinct CDR3 sequences in the sample, around 15% were seen once. Sequenced material: PBMCs or a T cell subset sorted from them (not recorded which). The receptors come from a man in his late teens or twenties who had mild COVID-19 (a few samples of this study predate the infection). Cell type and time point are not known.

Many counts were recorded for this clonotype. V gene TRBV20-1 combines with J gene TRBJ2-5; no clear D gene. V lost 3 bases to trimming and J lost 5 bases, with 4 bases between them. CDR1 and CDR2 from the germline V gene are DFQATT and SNEGSKA (reference sequence). The CDR3 has 10 residues. CDR3 DNA: TGCAGTGCTAGTTTGGAGACCCAGTACTTC. Its translation: CSASLETQYF.

This clonotype showed up just a few times. This sequence joins TRBV12-3 or TRBV12-4 and TRBJ1-6; 9 nucleotides line up with TRBD1. V was clipped by 4 bases and J by 1 base; unmatched bases: 5. The CDR3 consists of 17 residues. CDR3 nucleotides: TGTGCCAGCAGTTCGACGACAGGGGGATCCTATAATTCACCCCTCCACTTT. Amino acid sequence: CASSSTTGGSYNSPLHF.

This clonotype occurred many times. V usage is TRBV7-2 and J usage is TRBJ1-2; TRBD1 agrees at 7 bases. Germline CDR1 is SGHTA and CDR2 is FQGNSA. V lost 5 bases to trimming and J lost 6 bases; unmatched junction nucleotides: 12. This CDR3 has 15 residues. The CDR3 region is CASSAREGARDGYTF. CDR3 DNA: TGTGCCAGCAGCGCCCGGGAGGGGGCGCGGGATGGCTACACCTTC.

The chain uses TRBV15 and TRBJ1-1; possible D gene TRBD1, 6 bases. This CDR3 comprises 16 residues. The germline V and J ends were trimmed by 4 bases and 3 bases, with 18 bases remaining between them. From germline, CDR1 is LNHNV and CDR2 YYDKDF (reference sequence). CDR3 coding DNA: TGTGCCACCAGCAAGAGACAGGCGTTATGGGACACTGAAGCTTTCTTT. This codes for CATSKRQALWDTEAFF.

The chain combines TRBV4-3 with TRBJ2-4; TRBD2 agrees at 11 bases. There are 14 residues in the CDR3. Germline V gene sequence: CDR1 LGHNA, CDR2 YSLEER. Trimming at V came to 4 bases and at J to 8 bases, leaving 4 bases not matched to a gene. The CDR3 nucleotides read TGCGCCAGCAGCCCTACTAGCGGGGGTCACATTCAGTACTTC. It specifies CASSPTSGGHIQYF.

Here the CDR3 reads CASSLARGTSGAYTDTQYF. CDR3 sequence (DNA): TGTGCCAGCAGCTTAGCGCGAGGAACTAGCGGGGCTTACACAGATACGCAGTATTTT. This rearrangement joins TRBV7-8 to TRBJ2-3; 10 bases align to TRBD2. The ends lost 0 bases at V and 2 bases at J; junction bases unmatched: 11. Looked up from germline, CDR1 is SGHVS and CDR2 is FQNEAQ. The CDR3 covers 19 residues.

This chain uses TRBV20-1 with TRBJ2-6; no clear D gene. Trimming removed 6 bases at V and 0 bases at J, with 12 bases between. In germline, CDR1 is DFQATT, CDR2 SNEGSKA (reference sequence). This CDR3 spans 15 amino acids. The CDR3 reads CSAPKRFSGANVLTF. The CDR3 DNA reads as TGCAGTGCCCCAAAGAGGTTCTCTGGGGCCAACGTCCTGACTTTC.

In this sample, this clonotype turned up a few times. The chain joins TRBV7-9 to TRBJ2-3, with 8 bases aligning to TRBD2. The ends lost 5 bases at V and 4 bases at J; junction bases unmatched: 17. This CDR3 comprises 18 residues. Germline values: CDR1 SEHNR, CDR2 FQNEAQ (reference sequence). The CDR3 DNA reads TGTGCCAGCAGCCCCCAATTCGATTGCGGGGGGTTCCCAGATACGCAGTATTTT. Encoded protein: CASSPQFDCGGFPDTQYF.

Only a few counts were recorded for this clonotype. The rearrangement joins TRBV5-6 to TRBJ2-2; no clear D gene. The V end lost 2 bases, the J end lost 3 bases, and 8 bases lay between the germline ends. The V gene's germline CDR1 is SGHDT and CDR2 YYEEEE. This CDR3 is built from 14 residues. Written as DNA, the CDR3 is TGTGCCAGCAGCTTTAACTGGGACACCGGGGAGCTGTTTTTT. Translated, it gives CASSFNWDTGELFF.